The 20 T cell receptor beta chains below come from one sample, sequenced in a study of identical twins. Via MiXCR, TCRdb re-called the 5' RACE reads, giving one row per CDR3 protein. The sample has approximately 1.8 million distinct CDR3 sequences; 25% to 35% are singletons. Sequenced material: cord blood. Receptors originate from a newborn girl in good health.

The rearrangement joins TRBV12-3 or TRBV12-4 to TRBJ2-7, with D tentatively TRBD2 (6 bases). The CDR3 has 13 residues. Trimming took off 1 base at V and 6 bases at J, with 10 bases between the two ends. The CDR3 spells CASSLVEGLEQYF. The CDR3 bases are TGTGCCAGCAGTTTAGTGGAGGGGCTCGAGCAGTACTTC.

This clonotype was detected a few times. The chain couples TRBV9 to TRBJ2-3, with 7 bases identical to TRBD2. This CDR3 has 15 residues. Germline-derived CDR1 and CDR2 are SGDLS and YYNGEE. V gave up 3 bases and J gave up 8 bases; unmatched junction bases: 12. This chain's CDR3 is CASSGRNEGGGTQYF. CDR3 sequence (DNA): TGTGCCAGCAGCGGGCGGAATGAGGGCGGGGGTACGCAGTATTTT.

This clonotype was seen at least ten times. The chain links TRBV3-1 to TRBJ2-5; D might be TRBD2 (5 bases). Trimming left V 1 base short and J 0 bases short, with 12 bases between. The germline CDR1 and CDR2 sequences are LGHDT and YNNKEL (reference sequence). The length of the CDR3 is 16 residues. In DNA, the CDR3 is TGTGCCAGCAGCCAAGGTGCTAGCCCTTACCAAGAGACCCAGTACTTC. Its translation is CASSQGASPYQETQYF.

The genes are TRBV20-1 and TRBJ2-2, with unresolved D. CDR1 is DFQATT, CDR2 SNEGSKA, per germline (reference sequence). The length of the CDR3 is 14 residues. Deletions cut 3 bases from V and 1 base from J, with 9 bases between. The CDR3 loop reads CSASTQKNTGELFF. In DNA form, the CDR3 reads TGCAGTGCTAGTACCCAGAAGAACACCGGGGAGCTGTTTTTT.

CDR3 residues: CASSQYSGIQETQYF. CDR3 nucleotide sequence: TGTGCCAGCAGCCAGTACAGCGGGATCCAAGAGACCCAGTACTTC. The chain combines TRBV3-1 with TRBJ2-5, with 7 positions matching TRBD2. V trimming: 3 bases; J trimming: 1 base; junction bases outside the gene matches: 5. The CDR3 runs to 15 residues. Germline lookup yields CDR1 LGHDT and CDR2 YNNKEL (reference sequence).

The chain joins TRBV9 to TRBJ1-1; possible D gene TRBD1, 6 bases. The germline V and J ends were trimmed by 0 bases and 4 bases, with 13 bases remaining between them. The CDR3 length is 15 residues. CDR1 and CDR2 (germline): SGDLS, YYNGEE. CDR3 region: CASSVAGAGGTEAFF. DNA for the CDR3: TGTGCCAGCAGCGTAGCGGGGGCTGGTGGCACTGAAGCTTTCTTT.

This clonotype was detected a few times. The rearrangement links TRBV6-1 to TRBJ2-5; 9 bases agree with TRBD1. The CDR3 has 14 residues. CDR1 and CDR2 (germline): MNHNS, SASEGT. With V trimmed by 6 bases and J by 3 bases, 5 bases remained unmatched. This chain's CDR3 is CASSRDRVEETQYF. The CDR3 region has the DNA TGTGCCAGCAGCAGGGACAGGGTAGAAGAGACCCAGTACTTC.

This chain uses TRBV7-9 with TRBJ1-4; D is undetermined. The CDR3 is 12 residues long. Trimming took off 1 base at V and 13 bases at J, with 10 bases between the two ends. CDR1 and CDR2 (germline): SEHNR, FQNEAQ (reference sequence). CDR3 DNA: TGTGCCAGCAGCTTAGACGGAGGCCGACTGTTTTTT. Amino acids: CASSLDGGRLFF.

The table lists this clonotype with a few counts. V gene TRBV3-1 combines with J gene TRBJ2-5; D is possibly TRBD1 (6 bases). The CDR3 length is 13 residues. Germline values: CDR1 LGHDT, CDR2 YNNKEL (reference sequence). V lost 3 bases and J 6 bases, leaving 11 bases between the germline ends. The CDR3 spells CASSHRGGKTQYF. In DNA form, the CDR3 reads TGTGCCAGCAGCCATCGAGGGGGAAAGACCCAGTACTTC.

The rearrangement links TRBV12-3 or TRBV12-4 to TRBJ1-6; no clear D gene. V was shortened by 6 bases and J by 10 bases, with 10 bases between the two germline ends. This CDR3 comprises 12 residues. Here the CDR3 reads CASSPSPSPLHF. In DNA, the CDR3 is TGTGCCAGCAGCCCCAGTCCATCACCCCTCCACTTT.

The chain links TRBV18 to TRBJ2-3; D not certain. CDR3 length equals 16 residues. Trimming cost V 5 bases and J 2 bases, with 17 bases left between them. Germline V gives CDR1 KGHSH, CDR2 LQKENI. Written as DNA, the CDR3 is TGTGCCAGCTCAGCCCGACAAGGGTCTACCACAGATACGCAGTATTTT. It codes for CASSARQGSTTDTQYF.

V and J are TRBV2 and TRBJ1-4, with unresolved D. The V gene lost 7 bases and the J gene lost 0 bases, with 12 bases spanning the gap. The CDR3 consists of 15 residues. CDR1 SNHLY and CDR2 FYNNEI come from the germline V gene. The chain's CDR3 is CASTWSAATNEKLFF. The CDR3 DNA follows: TGTGCCAGCACGTGGAGCGCCGCAACTAATGAAAAACTGTTTTTT.

This clonotype was found many times. The chain has TRBV20-1 and TRBJ2-5; D is perhaps TRBD2 (5 bases). Trimming left V 6 bases short and J 7 bases short, with 12 bases between. The germline gives CDR1 DFQATT, CDR2 SNEGSKA (reference sequence). This CDR3 is 11 amino acids long. The CDR3 coding sequence is TGCAGTGCACAGACTATGGGGACCCAGTACTTC. It is translated as CSAQTMGTQYF.

The gene calls are TRBV14 and TRBJ2-7, with unresolved D. Germline assignment: CDR1 SGHDN and CDR2 FVKESK. The CDR3 runs to 16 residues. V shed 0 bases and J shed 0 bases, with 12 bases lying between them. CDR3 bases: TGTGCCAGCAGCCAAGATTGGCAGCTCTTCTCCTACGAGCAGTACTTC. Its translation is CASSQDWQLFSYEQYF.

This clonotype was recorded at least ten times. The chain has TRBV11-2 and TRBJ2-7, with D maybe TRBD1 (6 bases). The germline V and J ends were trimmed by 6 bases and 6 bases, with 12 bases remaining between them. This CDR3 has 12 residues. The germline V gene has CDR1 SGHAT and CDR2 FQNNGV. This chain's CDR3 is CASRQRQVEQYF. DNA of the CDR3: TGTGCCAGCAGGCAGAGACAGGTCGAGCAGTACTTC.

The chain employs TRBV28 and TRBJ2-1, with D unclear. This CDR3 contains 13 residues. The V gene's germline CDR1 is MDHEN and CDR2 SYDVKM. With 5 bases removed from V and 8 bases from J, the gap between germline ends came to 13 bases. The CDR3 region is CASSVPYLDEQFF. The CDR3 bases are TGTGCCAGCAGTGTACCCTACTTGGATGAGCAGTTCTTC.

The chain recombines TRBV27 with TRBJ2-5, with D uncertain. Germline assignment: CDR1 MNHEY and CDR2 SMNVEV (reference sequence). Trimming stripped 3 bases from V and 11 bases from J, with 16 bases between. This CDR3 has 13 amino acids. The CDR3 nucleotides are TGTGCCAGCAGTTTTAGGCGGCACAATGAGCAGTACTTC. This encodes CASSFRRHNEQYF.

The V call is TRBV7-2, the J call TRBJ2-1; 8 nucleotides match TRBD2. The V gene end was trimmed by 6 bases and the J gene end by 5 bases; junction bases not matched to a gene: 9. CDR1 and CDR2 from the germline V gene are SGHTA and FQGNSA. The CDR3 consists of 15 residues. This CDR3 is CASRTKGLAHNEQFF. DNA of the CDR3: TGTGCCAGCAGGACAAAAGGACTAGCACACAATGAGCAGTTCTTC.

A remark on this clonotype: At one boundary the junction diverges from the germline segment, which might be a read error. This sequence joins TRBV20-1 and TRBJ1-2; maybe TRBD1 (5 bases). Germline V lookup: CDR1 DFQATT, CDR2 SNEGSKA (reference sequence). CDR3 length equals 16 residues. CDR3 in amino acids: CSARDSETVLNYGCTF. CDR3 DNA: TGCAGTGCTAGAGATTCCGAGACAGTCCTTAACTATGGCTGCACCTTC.

The table lists this clonotype with a few counts. The CDR3 reads CASSEQGFNYGYTF. In nucleotides, the CDR3 is TGTGCCAGCAGTGAACAGGGGTTCAACTATGGCTACACCTTC. The chain uses TRBV6-1 and TRBJ1-2, with D maybe TRBD1 (6 bases). Germline loops: CDR1 MNHNS, CDR2 SASEGT. CDR3 length: 14 residues. Trimming took off 2 bases at V and 2 bases at J, with 9 bases between the two ends.